One sample yielded the 2 T cell receptor beta chains listed below, sequenced in a study of shared clonotypes between healthy human individuals. The data were produced by immunoSEQ multiplex PCR, yet TCRdb's version contains in-frame clones alone and is incomplete. The sample has 2 million to 2.5 million clones, under 95% seen once. The sample consisted of naive CD4+ T cells from PBMCs. Subset given: CD45RA+ positively selected. The receptors were gathered from a young man in good health. Some clones in this sample may be carry-over from other donors' samples.

The chain employs TRBV27 and TRBJ2-1, with D perhaps TRBD2 (6 bases). Between the trimmed V and J ends, which lost 6 bases and 4 bases, there was a span of 19 bases. Germline assignment: CDR1 MNHEY and CDR2 SMNVEV (reference sequence). The CDR3 extends over 16 amino acids. The DNA of the CDR3 is TGTGCCAGCAGGTTAAGCGGGTCTGGGGTTTACAATGAGCAGTTCTTC. This gives the protein CASRLSGSGVYNEQFF.

The chain couples TRBV4-2 to TRBJ2-6; 8 bases align to TRBD2. CDR3 length: 16 residues. Germline CDR1 LGHNA, CDR2 YNFKEQ. V trimming: 2 bases; J trimming: 1 base; junction bases outside the gene matches: 1. The CDR3 sequence: CASSQRLASGANVLTF. DNA for the CDR3: TGTGCCAGCAGCCAAAGACTAGCGTCTGGGGCCAACGTCCTGACTTTC.